The next 16 T cell receptor beta chains were all read from a single sample in a study of blood T cell repertoires in COVID-19. Produced via immunoSEQ multiplex PCR; TCRdb's table is partial and in-frame only. Found here are about 140,000 clones, roughly 77% of them singletons; the top ten hold less than 5.5%. The sequenced sample consisted of peripheral blood. Receptor source: a man aged 60 to 75 with acute or convalescent COVID-19.

The chain combines TRBV30 with TRBJ1-1; D may be TRBD1 (6 bases). Germline V lookup: CDR1 GTSNPN, CDR2 SVGIG (reference sequence). This CDR3 comprises 15 residues. V gave up 2 bases and J gave up 1 base, with 14 bases separating them. CDR3 region: CAWSTHRATNTEAFF. The CDR3 coding sequence is TGTGCCTGGAGTACCCACAGGGCGACGAACACTGAAGCTTTCTTT. Full variable domain (missing parts from reference TRBV30 and TRBJ1-1): SQTIHQWPATLVQPVGSPLSLECTVEGTSNPNLYWYRQAAGRGLQLLFYSVGIGQISSEVPQNLSASRPQDRQFILSSKKLLLSDSGFYLCAWSTHRATNTEAFFGQGTRLTVV.

The J gene is TRBJ1-6, the V gene TRBV5-1; 9 bases map to TRBD1. CDR1 is SGHRS and CDR2 is YFSETQ in the germline V gene. The CDR3 consists of 15 residues. V trimming: 1 base; J trimming: 7 bases; junction bases outside the gene matches: 3. CDR3 nucleotides: TGCGCCAGCAGCTTGACAGGGGGCGCGAATTCACCCCTCCACTTT. It is translated as CASSLTGGANSPLHF.

This sequence joins TRBV28 and TRBJ2-7; TRBD2 matches 12 bases. Germline loops: CDR1 MDHEN, CDR2 SYDVKM. V was clipped by 4 bases and J by 3 bases; unmatched bases: 4. This CDR3 spans 15 amino acids. The CDR3 spells CASSSVTSGSYEQYF. The CDR3 coding sequence is TGTGCCAGCAGTTCCGTGACTAGCGGGAGCTACGAGCAGTACTTC.

This clone turned up a few times. The chain carries TRBV2 and TRBJ2-1; 14 bases fit TRBD2. Germline-derived CDR1 and CDR2 are SNHLY and FYNNEI. The CDR3 is 16 amino acids. With 6 bases clipped from V and 12 bases from J, the junction kept 13 bases outside the gene matches. In nucleotides, the CDR3 is TGTGCCAGCAGGGCACAACCGGGACTAGCGGGAGTTTGGCAGTTCTTC. This codes for CASRAQPGLAGVWQFF.

This clone was counted between two and nine times. This chain connects TRBV11-2 to TRBJ2-2, with D possibly TRBD2 on 6 matching bases. Trimming cost V 3 bases and J 7 bases, with 12 bases left between them. Germline assignment: CDR1 SGHAT and CDR2 FQNNGV. This CDR3 region has 14 residues. The CDR3 is CASSFRESVGELFF. CDR3 in DNA: TGTGCCAGCAGCTTTCGGGAGTCGGTCGGGGAGCTGTTTTTT.

The chain's CDR3 is CASSPDSYNSPLHF. CDR3 nucleotides: TGTGCCAGCAGCCCGGACAGTTATAATTCACCCCTCCACTTT. V and J are TRBV4-2 and TRBJ1-6; D is possibly TRBD1 (6 bases). The CDR3 is 14 amino acids. Germline lookup yields CDR1 LGHNA and CDR2 YNFKEQ. V was clipped by 4 bases and J by 4 bases, with 8 bases between them.

The chain employs TRBV2 and TRBJ1-1; maybe TRBD1 (5 bases). Germline V gene lookup returns CDR1 SNHLY and CDR2 FYNNEI. Trimming removed 2 bases at V and 10 bases at J, with 20 bases between. The CDR3 runs 15 residues. The DNA of the CDR3 is TGTGCCAGCAGTGAATCCCCACAGGCCTGGTTTGGAGCTTTCTTT. Its protein is CASSESPQAWFGAFF.

This clone has ten or more counts. The chain employs TRBV19 and TRBJ2-7; 9 bases are a match to TRBD1. The V gene end was trimmed by 9 bases and the J gene end by 2 bases; junction bases not matched to a gene: 8. Germline-derived CDR1 and CDR2 are LNHDA and SQIVND (reference sequence). CDR3 size: 14 residues. Written as DNA, the CDR3 is TGTGCCAGCTCCGACAGGGGGTATACCTACGAGCAGTACTTC. Its translation is CASSDRGYTYEQYF.

The chain recombines TRBV10-3 with TRBJ2-5; D is possibly TRBD2 (5 bases). The CDR3 is 14 amino acids. The V gene lost 3 bases and the J gene lost 4 bases, with 12 bases spanning the gap. Germline lookup yields CDR1 ENHRY and CDR2 SYGVKD. CDR3 loop: CAISDGVEGETQYF. The CDR3 DNA reads as TGTGCCATCAGTGATGGGGTAGAGGGAGAGACCCAGTACTTC.

The count of this clone is one. The V call is TRBV6-6, the J call TRBJ2-7; D might be TRBD1 (5 bases). The CDR3 length is 12 residues. The V gene's germline CDR1 is MNHNY and CDR2 SVGAGI (reference sequence). The germline V and J ends were trimmed by 4 bases and 4 bases, with 8 bases remaining between them. CDR3 in DNA: TGTGCCAGCAGTTTTGGACAATACGAGCAGTACTTC. This gives the protein CASSFGQYEQYF.

The chain recombines TRBV6-1 with TRBJ1-6; 9 bases are a match to TRBD1. The ends lost 0 bases at V and 9 bases at J; junction bases unmatched: 9. The CDR3 has 17 amino acids. Germline V lookup: CDR1 MNHNS, CDR2 SASEGT. The DNA of the CDR3 is TGTGCCAGCAGTGAAGCGACAGGGGGATTCTGGGGTTCACCCCTCCACTTT. Translation gives CASSEATGGFWGSPLHF.

To note about this clone: The junction differs from germline at one of its ends, possibly a read error. This rearrangement joins TRBV29-1 to TRBJ2-7; 11 bases are shared with TRBD2. The germline CDR1 and CDR2 sequences are SQVTM and ANQGSEA. CDR3 length equals 11 residues. CDR3 sequence (DNA): TGTGTGGGGACTAGCGGCTACGAGCAGTACTTC. It yields the protein CVGTSGYEQYF.

The chain combines TRBV5-6 with TRBJ1-1; no definite D call. The CDR3 is 12 amino acids. From germline, CDR1 is SGHDT and CDR2 YYEEEE. The V gene lost 5 bases and the J gene lost 1 base, with 6 bases spanning the gap. This CDR3 is CASSQWNTEAFF. The CDR3 nucleotides are TGTGCCAGCAGTCAATGGAACACTGAAGCTTTCTTT.

The rearrangement uses TRBV5-4 and TRBJ2-3, with D possibly matching TRBD1 (5 bases). V shed 6 bases and J shed 4 bases, with 15 bases lying between them. The CDR3 runs 14 residues. Germline V CDR1 and CDR2: SGHNT, YYREEE (reference sequence). The CDR3 region is CASTRDGNPDTQYF. The CDR3, as DNA: TGTGCCAGCACCAGGGATGGGAACCCAGATACGCAGTATTTT.

V and J are TRBV12-3 or TRBV12-4 and TRBJ1-2, with unresolved D. This CDR3 comprises 13 residues. Trimming removed 3 bases at V and 6 bases at J, with 11 bases between. CDR3 residues: CASSFRGPHGYTF. The CDR3, as DNA: TGTGCCAGCAGTTTTAGAGGGCCCCATGGCTACACCTTC.

The rearrangement joins TRBV18 to TRBJ2-7; no definite D call. In germline, CDR1 is KGHSH, CDR2 LQKENI. The V gene lost 3 bases and the J gene lost 5 bases, with 17 bases spanning the gap. The CDR3 runs to 15 residues. Here the CDR3 reads CASSPTQQNVHEQYF. The CDR3 DNA is TGTGCCAGCTCACCTACCCAACAGAACGTCCACGAGCAGTACTTC.